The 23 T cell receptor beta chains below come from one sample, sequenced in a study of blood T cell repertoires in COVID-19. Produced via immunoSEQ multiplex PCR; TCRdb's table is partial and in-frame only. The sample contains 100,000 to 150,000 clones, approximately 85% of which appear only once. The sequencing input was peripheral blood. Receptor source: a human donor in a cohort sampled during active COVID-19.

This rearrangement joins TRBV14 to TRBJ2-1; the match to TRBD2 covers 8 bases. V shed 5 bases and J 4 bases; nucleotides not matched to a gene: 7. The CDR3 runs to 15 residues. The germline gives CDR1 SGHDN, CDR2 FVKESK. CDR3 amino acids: CASSTLSGTYNEQFF. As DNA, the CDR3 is TGTGCCAGCAGCACCCTTAGCGGGACTTACAATGAGCAGTTCTTC.

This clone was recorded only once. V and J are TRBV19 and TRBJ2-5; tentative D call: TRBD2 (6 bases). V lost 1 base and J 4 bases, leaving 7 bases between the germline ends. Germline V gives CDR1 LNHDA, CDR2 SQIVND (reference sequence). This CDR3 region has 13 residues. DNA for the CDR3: TGTGCCAGTAGTATAGGGACTACAGAGACCCAGTACTTC. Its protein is CASSIGTTETQYF.

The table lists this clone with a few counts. CDR3 in DNA: TGCGCCAGCAGCTTGGCCATAGCTAGCAGAGAGGTGAGGACCCAGTACTTC. It is translated as CASSLAIASREVRTQYF. This chain joins TRBV5-1 and TRBJ2-5; D might be TRBD2 (5 bases). V lost 0 bases, J lost 7 bases, and 22 bases lay in between. CDR1 SGHRS and CDR2 YFSETQ come from the germline V gene. The CDR3 covers 17 residues.

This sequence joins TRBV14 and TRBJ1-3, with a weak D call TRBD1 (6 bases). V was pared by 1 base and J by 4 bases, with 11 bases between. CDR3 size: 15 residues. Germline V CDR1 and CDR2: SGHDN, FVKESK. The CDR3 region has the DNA TGTGCCAGCAGCCAAGCCGCAGGGGAAGGAAACACCATATATTTT. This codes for CASSQAAGEGNTIYF. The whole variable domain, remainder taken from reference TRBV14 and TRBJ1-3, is EAGVTQFPSHSVIEKGQTVTLRCDPISGHDNLYWYRRVMGKEIKFLLHFVKESKQDESGMPNNRFLAERTGGTYSTLKVQPAELEDSGVYFCASSQAAGEGNTIYFGEGSWLTVV.

The CDR3 sequence is CASSQVQDTGELFF. CDR3 DNA sequence: TGTGCCAGCAGCCAGGTCCAAGACACCGGGGAGCTGTTTTTT. V is TRBV6-5 and J is TRBJ2-2, with no clear D. Trimming stripped 6 bases from V and 3 bases from J, with 11 bases between. Germline V gives CDR1 MNHEY, CDR2 SVGAGI. The CDR3 sequence is 14 residues long.

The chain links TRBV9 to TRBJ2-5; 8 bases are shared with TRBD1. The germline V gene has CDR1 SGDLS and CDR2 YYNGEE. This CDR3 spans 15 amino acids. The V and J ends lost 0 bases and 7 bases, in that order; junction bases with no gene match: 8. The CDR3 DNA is TGTGCCAGCAGCGTAGAACAGGGGGTGGGAGTGACCCAGTACTTC. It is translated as CASSVEQGVGVTQYF.

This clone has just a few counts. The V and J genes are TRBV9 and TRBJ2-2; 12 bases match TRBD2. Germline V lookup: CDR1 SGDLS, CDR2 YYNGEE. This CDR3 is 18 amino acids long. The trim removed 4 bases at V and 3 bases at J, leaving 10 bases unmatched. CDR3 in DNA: TGTGCCAGCAGCCCCCGACTAGCGGGAGTTGAGGACACCGGGGAGCTGTTTTTT. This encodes CASSPRLAGVEDTGELFF.

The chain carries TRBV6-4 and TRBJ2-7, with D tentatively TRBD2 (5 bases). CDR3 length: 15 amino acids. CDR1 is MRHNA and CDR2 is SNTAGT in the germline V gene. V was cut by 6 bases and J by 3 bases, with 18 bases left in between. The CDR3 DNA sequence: TGTGCCAGCAGGCGTCTCGGGGAGAACCACTACGAGCAGTACTTC. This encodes CASRRLGENHYEQYF.

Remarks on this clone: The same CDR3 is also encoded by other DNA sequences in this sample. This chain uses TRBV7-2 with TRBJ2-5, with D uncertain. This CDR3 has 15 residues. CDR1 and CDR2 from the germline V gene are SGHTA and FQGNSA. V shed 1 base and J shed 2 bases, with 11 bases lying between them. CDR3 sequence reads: CASSLVGGIQETQYF. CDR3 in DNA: TGTGCCAGCAGCTTAGTTGGCGGCATACAAGAGACCCAGTACTTC.

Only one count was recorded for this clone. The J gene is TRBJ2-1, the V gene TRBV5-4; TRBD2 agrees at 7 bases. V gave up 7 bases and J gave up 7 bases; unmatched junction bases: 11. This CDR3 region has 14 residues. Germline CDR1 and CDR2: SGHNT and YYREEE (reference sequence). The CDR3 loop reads CASYPRLGGNEQFF. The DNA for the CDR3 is TGTGCCAGCTACCCCAGACTCGGGGGGAATGAGCAGTTCTTC. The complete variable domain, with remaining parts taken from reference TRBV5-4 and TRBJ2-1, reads ETGVTQSPTHLIKTRGQQVTLRCSSQSGHNTVSWYQQALGQGPQFIFQYYREEENGRGNFPPRFSGLQFPNYSSELNVNALELDDSALYLCASYPRLGGNEQFFGPGTRLTVL.

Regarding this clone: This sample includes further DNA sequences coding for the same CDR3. CDR3 sequence reads: CASSPGQQETQYF. Written as DNA, the CDR3 is TGTGCCAGCTCACCGGGACAGCAAGAGACCCAGTACTTC. This chain joins TRBV18 and TRBJ2-5; 7 bases align to TRBD1. The germline V gene has CDR1 KGHSH and CDR2 LQKENI. This CDR3 comprises 13 residues. The V segment lost 3 bases and the J segment 2 bases; nucleotides outside the gene matches: 0.

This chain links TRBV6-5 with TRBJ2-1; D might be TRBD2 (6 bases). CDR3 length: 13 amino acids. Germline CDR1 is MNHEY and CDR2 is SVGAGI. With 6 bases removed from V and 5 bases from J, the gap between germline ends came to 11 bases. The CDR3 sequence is CASRGGLDNEQFF. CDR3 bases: TGTGCCAGCAGGGGGGGATTGGACAATGAGCAGTTCTTC.

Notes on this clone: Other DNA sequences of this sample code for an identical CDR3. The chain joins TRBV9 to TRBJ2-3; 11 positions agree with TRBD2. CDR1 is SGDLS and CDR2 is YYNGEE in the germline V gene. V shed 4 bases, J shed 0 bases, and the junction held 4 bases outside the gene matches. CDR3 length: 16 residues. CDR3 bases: TGTGCCAGCAGCTTCGGGACTAGCGGTAGCACAGATACGCAGTATTTT. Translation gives CASSFGTSGSTDTQYF. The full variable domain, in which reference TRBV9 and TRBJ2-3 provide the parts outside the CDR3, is DSGVTQTPKHLITATGQRVTLRCSPRSGDLSVYWYQQSLDQGLQFLIQYYNGEERAKGNILERFSAQQFPDLHSELNLSSLELGDSALYFCASSFGTSGSTDTQYFGPGTRLTVL.

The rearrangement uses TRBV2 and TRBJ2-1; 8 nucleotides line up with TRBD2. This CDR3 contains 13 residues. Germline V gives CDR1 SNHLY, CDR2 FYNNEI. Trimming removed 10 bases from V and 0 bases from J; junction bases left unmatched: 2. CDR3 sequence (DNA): TGTGCCACGAGCGGGAGCTCCTACAATGAGCAGTTCTTC. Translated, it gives CATSGSSYNEQFF.

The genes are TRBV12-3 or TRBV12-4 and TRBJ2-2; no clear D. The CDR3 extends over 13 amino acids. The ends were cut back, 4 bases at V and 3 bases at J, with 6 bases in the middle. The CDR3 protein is CASSYRDTGELFF. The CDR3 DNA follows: TGTGCCAGCAGTTACCGGGACACCGGGGAGCTGTTTTTT.

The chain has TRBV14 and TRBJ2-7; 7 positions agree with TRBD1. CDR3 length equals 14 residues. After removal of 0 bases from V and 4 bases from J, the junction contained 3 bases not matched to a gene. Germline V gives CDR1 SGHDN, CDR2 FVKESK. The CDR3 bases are TGTGCCAGCAGCCAAGATTTACAGGGGTACGAGCAGTACTTC. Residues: CASSQDLQGYEQYF.

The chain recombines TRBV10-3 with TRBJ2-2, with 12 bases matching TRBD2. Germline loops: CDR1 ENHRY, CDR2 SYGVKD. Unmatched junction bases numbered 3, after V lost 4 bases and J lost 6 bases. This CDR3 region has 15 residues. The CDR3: CAISGTSGISGELFF. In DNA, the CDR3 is TGTGCCATCAGTGGGACTAGCGGGATTTCCGGGGAGCTGTTTTTT.

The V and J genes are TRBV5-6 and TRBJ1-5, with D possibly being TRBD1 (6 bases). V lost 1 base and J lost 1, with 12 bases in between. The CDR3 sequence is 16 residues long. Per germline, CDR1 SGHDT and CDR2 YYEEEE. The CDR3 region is CASSLRGARSNQPQHF. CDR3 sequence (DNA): TGTGCCAGCAGCTTGCGGGGGGCGCGAAGCAATCAGCCCCAGCATTTT.

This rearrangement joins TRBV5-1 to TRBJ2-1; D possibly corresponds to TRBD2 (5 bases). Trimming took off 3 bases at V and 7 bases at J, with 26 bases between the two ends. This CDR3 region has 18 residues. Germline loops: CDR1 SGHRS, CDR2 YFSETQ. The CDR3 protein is CASSYLPEQPARRNEQFF. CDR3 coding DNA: TGCGCCAGCAGCTACCTCCCGGAGCAGCCGGCAAGGAGGAATGAGCAGTTCTTC.

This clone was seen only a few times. The CDR3 reads CASSNTGGVVKKEQYF. CDR3 coding DNA: TGTGCCAGCAGCAATACAGGGGGAGTAGTTAAGAAAGAGCAGTACTTC. V gene TRBV7-3 combines with J gene TRBJ2-7; TRBD1 matches 8 bases. Germline V gene lookup returns CDR1 SGHTA and CDR2 FQGTGA. The CDR3 extends over 16 amino acids. V lost 5 bases, J lost 7 bases, and 16 bases stayed unmatched. The full variable domain, rest sourced from reference TRBV7-3 and TRBJ2-7, is GAGVSQTPSNKVTEKGKYVELRCDPISGHTALYWYRQSLGQGPEFLIYFQGTGAADDSGLPNDRFFAVRPEGSVSTLKIQRTERGDSAVYLCASSNTGGVVKKEQYFGPGTRLTVT.

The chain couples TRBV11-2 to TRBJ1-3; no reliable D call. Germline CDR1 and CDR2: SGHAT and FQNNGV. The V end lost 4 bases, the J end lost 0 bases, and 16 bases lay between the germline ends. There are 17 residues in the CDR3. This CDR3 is CASSSFGPGSSGNTIYF. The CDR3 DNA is TGTGCCAGCAGCTCTTTCGGCCCCGGGAGCTCTGGAAACACCATATATTTT.

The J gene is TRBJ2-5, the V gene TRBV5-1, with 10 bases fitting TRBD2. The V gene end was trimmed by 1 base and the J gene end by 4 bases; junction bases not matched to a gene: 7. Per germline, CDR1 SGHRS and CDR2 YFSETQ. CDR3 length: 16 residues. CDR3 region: CASSLIGLAGVETQYF. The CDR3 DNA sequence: TGCGCCAGCAGCTTGATCGGGCTAGCGGGAGTAGAGACCCAGTACTTC. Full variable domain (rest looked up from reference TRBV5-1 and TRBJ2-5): KAGVTQTPRYLIKTRGQQVTLSCSPISGHRSVSWYQQTPGQGLQFLFEYFSETQRNKGNFPGRFSGRQFSNSRSEMNVSTLELGDSALYLCASSLIGLAGVETQYFGPGTRLLVL.

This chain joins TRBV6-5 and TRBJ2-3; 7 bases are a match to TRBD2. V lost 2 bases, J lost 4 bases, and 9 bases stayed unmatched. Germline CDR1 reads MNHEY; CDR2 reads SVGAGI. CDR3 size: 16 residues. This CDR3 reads CASSYRGGRSSDTQYF. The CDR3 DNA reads TGTGCCAGCAGTTACAGGGGCGGGAGAAGTTCAGATACGCAGTATTTT.